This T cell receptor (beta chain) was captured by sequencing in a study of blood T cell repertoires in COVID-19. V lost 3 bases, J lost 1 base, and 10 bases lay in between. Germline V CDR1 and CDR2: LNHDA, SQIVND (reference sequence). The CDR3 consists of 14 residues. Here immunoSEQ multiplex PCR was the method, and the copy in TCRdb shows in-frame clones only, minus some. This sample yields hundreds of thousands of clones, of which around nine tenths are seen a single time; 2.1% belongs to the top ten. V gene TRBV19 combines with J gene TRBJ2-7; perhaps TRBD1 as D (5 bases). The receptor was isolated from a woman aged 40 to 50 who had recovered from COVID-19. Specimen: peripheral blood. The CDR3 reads CASSMPTDSYEQYF. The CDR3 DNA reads TGTGCCAGTAGTATGCCGACAGATTCCTACGAGCAGTACTTC.